This is a list of T cell receptor beta chains from one sample in a study of blood T cell repertoires in COVID-19. The data were produced by immunoSEQ multiplex PCR, yet TCRdb's version contains in-frame clones alone and is incomplete. The data show about 280,000 clones, approximately 85% seen once. The sequenced material came from peripheral blood. The receptors here all came from a woman aged 70 to 79 with acute or convalescent COVID-19. Both conserved end residues are part of each CDR3. D genes are given only for firm matches. Some rows mark clone size as missing; the rest say once, few, many or name a class of expanded clone.

V	J	size	D	CDR3
TRBV28	TRBJ1-3	-	-	CATTPPRSGNTIYF
TRBV9	TRBJ2-2	few	TRBD2	CASSARDYQTGELFF
TRBV27	TRBJ1-1	-	-	CASRTSMNTEAFF
TRBV6-5	TRBJ1-2	-	-	CASMGRFGYTF
TRBV23-1	TRBJ1-2	-	TRBD1	CASSQSLPGTGNTSSNYGYTF
TRBV30	TRBJ1-1	once	-	CAWSAFLRQNTEAFF
TRBV4-1	TRBJ1-3	-	TRBD1	CASSRGQGYSSGNTIYF
TRBV4-1	TRBJ2-7	-	-	CASSQDLSYEQYF
TRBV27	TRBJ2-3	once	-	CASRDPGNPSTDTQYF
TRBV2	TRBJ2-3	few	-	CASSPRATGSDTQYF
TRBV4-2	TRBJ2-5	-	-	CASSQGRGGETQYF
TRBV6-5	TRBJ2-1	-	TRBD1	CASSKGASSYNEQFF
TRBV2	TRBJ1-5	-	-	CASSDEHLQPQHF
TRBV7-8	TRBJ1-2	-	TRBD1	CASIQQGRGGYTF
TRBV6-5	TRBJ1-2	-	-	CASSYGGASYGYTF
TRBV19	TRBJ1-1	once	-	CASMVTVNTEAFF
TRBV3-1/TRBV3-2	TRBJ2-1	-	-	CASSQGQRYSEQFF
TRBV20-1	TRBJ2-7	-	-	CSASQAVEQYF